Included here is one T cell receptor (beta chain) sequence, with context. The sample is drawn from a study of blood T cell repertoires in COVID-19. The overall study: COVID-19 samples collected from the United States, Italy and Spain covered acute and convalescent phases. From T cells, B-cell-depleted T cells, or PBMCs came the material, which was cDNA or gDNA.

V was shortened by 7 bases and J by 0 bases, with 13 bases between the two germline ends. The CDR3 spans 16 residues. The V gene's germline CDR1 is MNHNY and CDR2 SVGAGI (reference sequence). Libraries were prepared by immunoSEQ multiplex PCR; TCRdb keeps only in-frame clonotypes and omits some of them. The repertoire has 43,000 or so clones, almost 85% of them found once; the top ten carry 20% to 25%. V gene TRBV6-6 combines with J gene TRBJ2-6, with D maybe TRBD1 (5 bases). This receptor was obtained from a woman aged 55-70 years with acute or convalescent COVID-19. Input material: peripheral blood. In DNA, the CDR3 is TGTGCCAGCACTTTACAGGAGTCCTCTGGGGCCAACGTCCTGACTTTC. This translates into CASTLQESSGANVLTF.